This paragraph reports one TCR beta chain. The assay was immunoSEQ multiplex PCR, and TCRdb's table has in-frame clones only and misses some. The sample consists of about 140,000 clones, approximately 88% of them appearing once. Germline V CDR1 and CDR2: KGHSH, LQKENI. CDR3 length equals 13 residues. Trimming stripped 1 base from V and 7 bases from J, with 7 bases between. These data originate in a study of blood T cell repertoires in COVID-19. Study as a whole: PBMCs, B-cell-depleted T cells, or T cells provided the cDNA or gDNA that made up the material.

Participants were aged 18 to 89 years, lived in 20 to 30 US areas, and enrolled virtually. Assignment of participants to cohorts was predicated upon participant-reported clinical history. Exposed participants came across a COVID-19 case within 2 weeks before study entry. The sequence was obtained from a man aged 65 to 85 who had been exposed to COVID-19. The chain combines TRBV18 with TRBJ1-4, with unresolved D. Sequenced sample: PBMCs or T cells enriched from blood (not recorded which). The CDR3 protein is CASSPQSGEKLFF. CDR3 DNA sequence: TGTGCCAGCTCACCACAGTCCGGTGAAAAACTGTTTTTT. Full variable domain (rest looked up from reference TRBV18 and TRBJ1-4): NAGVMQNPRHLVRRRGQEARLRCSPMKGHSHVYWYRQLPEEGLKFMVYLQKENIIDESGMPKERFSAEFPKEGPSILRIQQVVRGDSAAYFCASSPQSGEKLFFGSGTQLSVL.